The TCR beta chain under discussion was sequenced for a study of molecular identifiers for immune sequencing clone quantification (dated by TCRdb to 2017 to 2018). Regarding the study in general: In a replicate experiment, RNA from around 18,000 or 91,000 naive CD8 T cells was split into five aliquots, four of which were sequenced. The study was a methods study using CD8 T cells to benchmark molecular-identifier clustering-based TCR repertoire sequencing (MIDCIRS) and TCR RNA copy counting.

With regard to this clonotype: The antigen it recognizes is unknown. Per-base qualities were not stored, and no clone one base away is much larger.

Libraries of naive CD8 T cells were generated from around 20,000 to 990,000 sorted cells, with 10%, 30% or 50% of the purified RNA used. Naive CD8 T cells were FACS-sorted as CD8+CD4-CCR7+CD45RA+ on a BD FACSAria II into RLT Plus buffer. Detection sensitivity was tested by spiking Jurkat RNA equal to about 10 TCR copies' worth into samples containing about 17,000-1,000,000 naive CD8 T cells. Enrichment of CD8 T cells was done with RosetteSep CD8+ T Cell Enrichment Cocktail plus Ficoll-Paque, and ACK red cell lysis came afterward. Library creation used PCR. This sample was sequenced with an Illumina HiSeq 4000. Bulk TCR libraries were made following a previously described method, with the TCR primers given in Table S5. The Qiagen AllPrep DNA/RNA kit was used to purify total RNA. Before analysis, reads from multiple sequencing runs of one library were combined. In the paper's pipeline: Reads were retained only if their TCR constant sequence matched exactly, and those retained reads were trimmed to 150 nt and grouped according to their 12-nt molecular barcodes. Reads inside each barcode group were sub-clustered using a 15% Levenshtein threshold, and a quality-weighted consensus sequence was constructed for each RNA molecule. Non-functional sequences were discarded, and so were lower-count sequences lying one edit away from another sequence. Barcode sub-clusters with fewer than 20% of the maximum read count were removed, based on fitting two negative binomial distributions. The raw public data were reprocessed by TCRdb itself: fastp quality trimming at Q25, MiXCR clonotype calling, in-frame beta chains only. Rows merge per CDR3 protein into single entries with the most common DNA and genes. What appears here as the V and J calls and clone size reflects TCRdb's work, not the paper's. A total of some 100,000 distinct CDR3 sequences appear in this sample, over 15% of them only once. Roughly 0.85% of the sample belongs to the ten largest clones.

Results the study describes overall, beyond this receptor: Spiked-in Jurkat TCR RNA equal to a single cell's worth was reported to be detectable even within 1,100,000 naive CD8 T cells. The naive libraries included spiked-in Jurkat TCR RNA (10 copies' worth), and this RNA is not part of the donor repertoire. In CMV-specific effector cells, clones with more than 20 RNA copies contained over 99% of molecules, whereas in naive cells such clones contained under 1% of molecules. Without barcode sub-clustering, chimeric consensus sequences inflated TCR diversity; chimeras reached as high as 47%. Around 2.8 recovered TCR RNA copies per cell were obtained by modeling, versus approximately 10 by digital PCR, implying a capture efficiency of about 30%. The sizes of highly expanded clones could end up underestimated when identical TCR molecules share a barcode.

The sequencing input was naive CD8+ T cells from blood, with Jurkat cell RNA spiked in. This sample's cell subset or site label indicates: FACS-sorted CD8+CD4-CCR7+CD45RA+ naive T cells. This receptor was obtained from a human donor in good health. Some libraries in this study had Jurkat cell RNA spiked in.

The CDR3 sequence is CASSSRLGSGANVLTF. The DNA reads TGTGCCAGCAGCTCGAGACTGGGCTCTGGGGCCAACGTCCTGACTTTC. This receptor chain uses TRBV7-9 and TRBJ2-6, with an unclear D gene assignment. The germline V gene (reference sequence) provides CDR1 SEHNR and CDR2 FQNEAQ. The CDR3 goes from the cysteine to the phenylalanine over 16 residues. Here the CDR3 DNA is all that survives: 48 bases in frame from base 1. V sheds 4 bases and J sheds 0 bases, leaving 10 bases between their ends.